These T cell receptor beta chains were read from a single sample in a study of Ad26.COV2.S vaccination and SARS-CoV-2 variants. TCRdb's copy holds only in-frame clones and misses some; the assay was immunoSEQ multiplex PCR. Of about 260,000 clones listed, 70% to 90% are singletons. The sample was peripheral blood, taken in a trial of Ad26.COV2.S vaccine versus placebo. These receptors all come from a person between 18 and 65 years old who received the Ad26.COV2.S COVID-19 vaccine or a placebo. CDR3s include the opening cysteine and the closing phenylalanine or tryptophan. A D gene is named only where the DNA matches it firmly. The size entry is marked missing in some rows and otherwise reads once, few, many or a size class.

TGCGCCAGCAGCGACCAGCAGACCCAGTACTTC	CASSDQQTQYF	TRBJ2-5	.	TRBV5-1	.
TGTGCCAGCAGCTTAGTGAGCGTTTCTGTCGAGCAGTACTTC	CASSLVSVSVEQYF	TRBJ2-7	.	TRBV2	.
TGTGCCAGCAGCCCTCGAGGGGCGGGAGGGTGGTACAATGAGCAGTTCTTC	CASSPRGAGGWYNEQFF	TRBJ2-1	.	TRBV27	TRBD2
TGTGCCAGCAGTTCAACGGGGGTGGACATTCAGTACTTC	CASSSTGVDIQYF	TRBJ2-4	.	TRBV7-9	.
TGTGCCGTCGGGCGGGAGTTAGATACGCAGTATTTT	CAVGRELDTQYF	TRBJ2-3	.	TRBV28	TRBD2
TGTGCCAGCTCCATCGACGGGAATGAAAAACTGTTTTTT	CASSIDGNEKLFF	TRBJ1-4	.	TRBV18	.
TGCGCCAGCAGCCAACTACACACCGGGGGGACTAGCGGTCAAGAGACCCAGTACTTC	CASSQLHTGGTSGQETQYF	TRBJ2-5	once	TRBV4-3	TRBD2
TGTGCCTGGAGTTTGGGACAAGAGACCCAGTACTTC	CAWSLGQETQYF	TRBJ2-5	.	TRBV30	.
TGTGCCAGAAGCTTCGTAAGGACAGGGGGCTACGAGCAGTACTTC	CARSFVRTGGYEQYF	TRBJ2-7	few	TRBV5-3	TRBD1
TGTGCCAGCAGCCCTAGCGGGAGGGGTTACACAGATACGCAGTATTTT	CASSPSGRGYTDTQYF	TRBJ2-3	few	TRBV7-2	TRBD2
TGTGCCACCAGTATTAGCGGGCAAGAGACCCAGTACTTC	CATSISGQETQYF	TRBJ2-5	.	TRBV24-1	TRBD2
TGTGCCAGCAGCCAAGTGGGGGAGCAGGTACAAGAGACCCAGTACTTC	CASSQVGEQVQETQYF	TRBJ2-5	.	TRBV3-1/TRBV3-2	.
TGTGCCAGCAGTTACTCGGGGATTAATCAGCCCCAGCATTTT	CASSYSGINQPQHF	TRBJ1-5	once	TRBV6-5	.
TGTGCCAGCAGTTACTCCGTCGGCGGGGAGGAGACCCAGTACTTC	CASSYSVGGEETQYF	TRBJ2-5	.	TRBV6-6	.
TGCAGCGTTGAACCCCCAGGGGGCTATGGCTACACCTTC	CSVEPPGGYGYTF	TRBJ1-2	.	TRBV29-1	TRBD1
TGTGCCAGTAGCATTACAGGGGCACTCGGGGCTTTCTTT	CASSITGALGAFF	TRBJ1-1	.	TRBV19	TRBD1
TGCGCCAGCAGCCAAGATCTAGGGACAGGGGTTGCCCTGAATGAAAAACTGTTTTTT	CASSQDLGTGVALNEKLFF	TRBJ1-4	few	TRBV4-3	TRBD1
TGTGCCAGCTACGATGGTCGGACTGGAAACACCATATATTTT	CASYDGRTGNTIYF	TRBJ1-3	.	TRBV25-1	.
TGTGCCAGTACCTCCAACGGGGGCTATGGCTACACCTTC	CASTSNGGYGYTF	TRBJ1-2	.	TRBV19	.
TGTGCCAGCAGCCCTAGTCTGACAGGGGTAGGAAACACCATATATTTT	CASSPSLTGVGNTIYF	TRBJ1-3	.	TRBV5-5	TRBD1
TGTGCCAGCAGCCCATCCTACGAGCAGTACTTC	CASSPSYEQYF	TRBJ2-7	.	TRBV7-2	.
TGTGCCAGCAGTAGCAATCAGCCCCAGCATTTT	CASSSNQPQHF	TRBJ1-5	.	TRBV25-1	.
TGTGCCAGTAGCCCCTATAGCAATCAGCCCCAGCATTTT	CASSPYSNQPQHF	TRBJ1-5	.	TRBV19	.
TGTGCCAGCAGCTTAGCGCTCGGCGGGAGGGGTAACAATGAGCAGTTCTTC	CASSLALGGRGNNEQFF	TRBJ2-1	.	TRBV7-9	TRBD2
TGCGCCAGCAGCTTGGGCGGGGGGAACAACGAGCAGTACTTC	CASSLGGGNNEQYF	TRBJ2-7	.	TRBV5-1	TRBD2
TGTGCCAGTAGTTATGACAGCTACAATGAGCAGTTCTTC	CASSYDSYNEQFF	TRBJ2-1	.	TRBV19	.
TGTGCCAGCAGCTTAGTATCAGGGGGCAAGGAGACCCAGTACTTC	CASSLVSGGKETQYF	TRBJ2-5	.	TRBV7-2	TRBD1
TGCGCCAGCAGCTTTGGCCCGGGTCTGGGAGCGGGGAATGAGCAGTTCTTC	CASSFGPGLGAGNEQFF	TRBJ2-1	.	TRBV5-1	TRBD2
TGTGCCAGCAGTTTACGATATAATTCACCCCTCCACTTT	CASSLRYNSPLHF	TRBJ1-6	.	TRBV27	.
TGTGCCAGCAGCGCCCAGGGGGGAGAGACCCAGTACTTC	CASSAQGGETQYF	TRBJ2-5	once	TRBV9	.
TGTGCCAGCAGTTCAGGGGGTCCCAATTCACCCCTCCACTTT	CASSSGGPNSPLHF	TRBJ1-6	few	TRBV27	TRBD1
TGTGCCAGTAGTGCCGGGGATGCCCTGGGCGGCTACACCTTC	CASSAGDALGGYTF	TRBJ1-2	.	TRBV19	.
TGTGCCAGCAGTGGGACTAGCGGCACAGATACGCAGTATTTT	CASSGTSGTDTQYF	TRBJ2-3	.	TRBV6-4	TRBD2